Below are 32 T cell receptor beta chains sequenced from a single sample in a study of cytomegalovirus exposure and HLA in healthy donors. Assay used: immunoSEQ multiplex PCR; TCRdb lists only in-frame clones, some missing. The sample lists 260,000 or so clones, around 87% seen once, with about 0.85% in the top ten. Sequenced sample: PBMCs. Receptors originate from a woman aged 18-29 years in good health and CMV-seronegative.

The chain employs TRBV9 and TRBJ1-5, with D tentatively TRBD1 (6 bases). Trimming left V 3 bases short and J 6 bases short, with 13 bases between. Germline V gene sequence: CDR1 SGDLS, CDR2 YYNGEE. The CDR3 has 14 amino acids. The CDR3 DNA follows: TGTGCCAGCAGCGGAACAGGGTTAGGTCAGCCCCAGCATTTT. Its translation is CASSGTGLGQPQHF. Full variable domain (remainder filled in from reference TRBV9 and TRBJ1-5): DSGVTQTPKHLITATGQRVTLRCSPRSGDLSVYWYQQSLDQGLQFLIQYYNGEERAKGNILERFSAQQFPDLHSELNLSSLELGDSALYFCASSGTGLGQPQHFGDGTRLSIL.

This rearrangement joins TRBV28 to TRBJ1-5; no firm D call. CDR3 length: 10 residues. Germline CDR1 MDHEN, CDR2 SYDVKM. Trimming removed 10 bases at V and 4 bases at J, with 5 bases between. CDR3 nucleotides: TGTGCCACCGGTAATCAGCCCCAGCATTTT. It encodes CATGNQPQHF.

The CDR3 loop reads CASSYGLYYEQYF. Here the CDR3 DNA reads TGTGCCAGCAGTTACGGACTCTACTACGAGCAGTACTTC. The V gene is TRBV6-6, the J gene TRBJ2-7; D is possibly TRBD2 (5 bases). This CDR3 spans 13 amino acids. V was trimmed by 2 bases and J by 3 bases, leaving 8 bases between them. In germline, CDR1 is MNHNY, CDR2 SVGAGI (reference sequence).

The CDR3, as DNA: TGTGCCATCAGTGAGGCAGCGGGGGCCCAGCCTGAAGCTTTCTTT. Residues: CAISEAAGAQPEAFF. The chain is built from TRBV10-3 and TRBJ1-1; a weak D match, TRBD1 (6 bases). Trimming cost V 2 bases and J 6 bases, with 16 bases left between them. The CDR3 is made up of 15 amino acids. Germline CDR1 is ENHRY and CDR2 is SYGVKD.

This clone was recorded once. This rearrangement joins TRBV5-6 to TRBJ1-4; maybe TRBD1 (5 bases). The germline V gene encodes CDR1 SGHDT and CDR2 YYEEEE. The CDR3 has 12 amino acids. The ends were cut back, 0 bases at V and 8 bases at J, with 5 bases in the middle. CDR3: CASSLGQEKLFF. The CDR3 region has the DNA TGTGCCAGCAGCTTGGGACAGGAAAAACTGTTTTTT.

Of note for this clone: The same CDR3 can be traced to other DNA sequences in this sample. The gene calls are TRBV28 and TRBJ2-7; no clear D. Trimming removed 3 bases from V and 4 bases from J, with 7 bases in between. The CDR3 has 12 residues. CDR1 is MDHEN, CDR2 SYDVKM, per germline. This chain's CDR3 is CASSLPRYEQYF. In nucleotides, the CDR3 is TGTGCCAGCAGTTTGCCCCGGTACGAGCAGTACTTC.

The V gene is TRBV6-5, the J gene TRBJ2-7; TRBD1 aligns across 8 bases. The germline CDR1 and CDR2 sequences are MNHEY and SVGAGI. Unmatched junction bases numbered 11, after V lost 5 bases and J lost 5 bases. The CDR3 contains 15 residues. The CDR3 loop is CASSRTGTGFNEQYF. The CDR3 DNA reads as TGTGCCAGCAGTCGGACCGGGACAGGTTTCAACGAGCAGTACTTC.

This clone was found a few times. The chain has TRBV7-9 and TRBJ2-4, with D perhaps TRBD1 (5 bases). The CDR3 runs to 14 residues. V was shortened by 5 bases and J by 3 bases, with 11 bases between the two germline ends. Germline V gene sequence: CDR1 SEHNR, CDR2 FQNEAQ (reference sequence). The CDR3: CASSRGYDKNIQYF. The CDR3 nucleotides are TGTGCCAGCAGCAGGGGTTATGACAAAAACATTCAGTACTTC.

The chain combines TRBV4-1 with TRBJ2-2; 9 nucleotides line up with TRBD2. There are 16 residues in the CDR3. CDR1 MGHRA and CDR2 YSYEKL come from the germline V gene. The J segment lost 2 bases and the V segment lost 3 bases, leaving 4 bases of the junction unmatched. CDR3 loop: CASSHPTSGNTGELFF. In nucleotides, the CDR3 is TGCGCCAGCAGCCACCCGACTAGCGGAAACACCGGGGAGCTGTTTTTT.

This chain joins TRBV4-2 and TRBJ2-7, with 8 bases fitting TRBD2. CDR1 is LGHNA, CDR2 YNFKEQ, per germline. The V segment lost 2 bases and the J segment 4 bases; nucleotides outside the gene matches: 10. The CDR3 extends over 16 amino acids. The CDR3 bases are TGTGCCAGCAGCCAACCCCTTCCGGGAGGGAGATACGAGCAGTACTTC. It translates to CASSQPLPGGRYEQYF.

This sequence joins TRBV27 and TRBJ1-1; TRBD1 matches 11 bases. This CDR3 region has 15 residues. Germline assignment: CDR1 MNHEY and CDR2 SMNVEV (reference sequence). The ends lost 5 bases at V and 8 bases at J; junction bases unmatched: 10. For the CDR3, the DNA is TGTGCCAGCAGTCTAGGACAGGGGGCTTATGTCGAAGCTTTCTTT. This codes for CASSLGQGAYVEAFF.

The chain joins TRBV6-5 to TRBJ2-7; TRBD1 agrees at 7 bases. V shed 0 bases and J 2 bases; nucleotides not matched to a gene: 7. CDR3 length: 16 residues. The germline CDR1 and CDR2 sequences are MNHEY and SVGAGI. CDR3 sequence: CASSYSRQGRTYEQYF. The CDR3 nucleotides read TGTGCCAGCAGTTACTCGAGACAGGGCAGAACCTACGAGCAGTACTTC.

This clone was picked up one time. The V gene is TRBV29-1, the J gene TRBJ1-2, with TRBD1 as a possible D gene (6 bases). The CDR3 totals 15 residues. The germline V gene has CDR1 SQVTM and CDR2 ANQGSEA. The V end lost 2 bases, the J end lost 6 bases, and 19 bases lay between the germline ends. The chain's CDR3 is CSVENLRRQEDGYTF. CDR3 coding DNA: TGCAGCGTTGAAAATCTTCGGAGACAGGAAGATGGCTACACCTTC.

The chain combines TRBV18 with TRBJ2-2; 8 bases match TRBD2. This CDR3 spans 16 amino acids. Germline V lookup: CDR1 KGHSH, CDR2 LQKENI. Germline trimming cut 2 bases from V and 2 bases from J; bases unmatched to any gene: 4. CDR3 in DNA: TGTGCCAGCTCACCAGCGGGGGGCGAAAACACCGGGGAGCTGTTTTTT. Its protein is CASSPAGGENTGELFF.

This clone was counted a few times. The V gene is TRBV6-5, the J gene TRBJ1-1; 7 bases align to TRBD1. Looked up from germline, CDR1 is MNHEY and CDR2 is SVGAGI. V trimming: 6 bases; J trimming: 4 bases; junction bases outside the gene matches: 8. CDR3 length: 14 residues. The CDR3 coding sequence is TGTGCCAGCAGCTATGACAGGGTTGGCACTGAAGCTTTCTTT. It codes for CASSYDRVGTEAFF.

This clone was detected once. V usage is TRBV15 and J usage is TRBJ1-3; D is perhaps TRBD1 (5 bases). V was pared by 8 bases and J by 1 base, with 18 bases between. The germline V gene has CDR1 LNHNV and CDR2 YYDKDF (reference sequence). The CDR3 totals 16 residues. CDR3 in DNA: TGTGCCACCGAAGCCGGGACTCTTAATTCTGGAAACACCATATATTTT. Translation gives CATEAGTLNSGNTIYF.

This clone has just one count. The rearrangement links TRBV30 to TRBJ2-7; TRBD2 matches 9 bases. Unmatched junction bases numbered 3, after V lost 0 bases and J lost 3 bases. Germline assignment: CDR1 GTSNPN and CDR2 SVGIG (reference sequence). This CDR3 has 14 residues. CDR3 sequence (DNA): TGTGCCTGGAGTGTGGGTAGCGGGGGCTACGAGCAGTACTTC. Protein sequence: CAWSVGSGGYEQYF.

This clone is medium-sized (0.01 to 0.1%). The V call is TRBV5-4, the J call TRBJ1-2, with D hard to call. Germline CDR1 reads SGHNT; CDR2 reads YYREEE (reference sequence). The V and J ends lost 1 base and 5 bases respectively, with 9 bases between them. The CDR3 has 13 amino acids. The CDR3 bases are TGTGCCAGCAGCTTGACCCAGACATATGGCTACACCTTC. It encodes CASSLTQTYGYTF.

The V and J genes are TRBV18 and TRBJ1-5; possible D gene TRBD1, 6 bases. This CDR3 is 15 amino acids long. Germline assignment: CDR1 KGHSH and CDR2 LQKENI. V lost 2 bases to trimming and J lost 1 base, with 9 bases between them. CDR3 residues: CASSPGTGSNQPQHF. Here the CDR3 DNA reads TGTGCCAGCTCACCAGGAACAGGGAGCAATCAGCCCCAGCATTTT. Full variable domain (missing parts from reference TRBV18 and TRBJ1-5): NAGVMQNPRHLVRRRGQEARLRCSPMKGHSHVYWYRQLPEEGLKFMVYLQKENIIDESGMPKERFSAEFPKEGPSILRIQQVVRGDSAAYFCASSPGTGSNQPQHFGDGTRLSIL.

This clone appeared a single time. This chain connects TRBV2 to TRBJ1-2; D is unclear. The V and J ends lost 2 bases and 2 bases respectively, with 9 bases between them. This CDR3 spans 14 amino acids. Germline V gene sequence: CDR1 SNHLY, CDR2 FYNNEI. This chain's CDR3 is CASSETTINYGYTF. The DNA for the CDR3 is TGTGCCAGCAGTGAAACTACCATCAACTATGGCTACACCTTC.

A single count supports this clone. The chain joins TRBV27 to TRBJ1-2; TRBD1 matches 8 bases. CDR3 size: 13 residues. Germline V gene data show CDR1 as MNHEY and CDR2 as SMNVEV (reference sequence). Germline trimming cut 8 bases from V and 7 bases from J; bases unmatched to any gene: 9. The CDR3, as DNA: TGTGCCAGCGGTAGGACAGGGATCGGTGGCTACACCTTC. This gives the protein CASGRTGIGGYTF.

The rearrangement uses TRBV6-6 and TRBJ1-1; no definite D call. Per germline, CDR1 MNHNY and CDR2 SVGAGI (reference sequence). V shed 6 bases and J shed 0 bases, with 11 bases lying between them. The CDR3 spans 14 residues. CDR3 bases: TGTGCCAGCAGGGTACAGTCGATGAACACTGAAGCTTTCTTT. Its translation is CASRVQSMNTEAFF.

This clone was found once. The V and J genes are TRBV27 and TRBJ2-7; 11 positions match TRBD1. In germline, CDR1 is MNHEY, CDR2 SMNVEV (reference sequence). There are 16 residues in the CDR3. J lost 3 bases, V lost 5 bases, and 9 bases had no gene match. DNA for the CDR3: TGTGCCAGCAGTCCGACCGGACAGGGGGCGGACTACGAGCAGTACTTC. This encodes CASSPTGQGADYEQYF.

This clone came up once. This chain's CDR3 is CASSLIQGRSYEQYF. CDR3 nucleotide sequence: TGTGCCAGCAGCCTAATACAGGGCCGATCCTACGAGCAGTACTTC. This chain uses TRBV5-6 with TRBJ2-7; D perhaps matches TRBD1 (6 bases). Deletions cut 4 bases from V and 1 base from J, with 15 bases between. CDR1 and CDR2 (germline): SGHDT, YYEEEE. The CDR3 sequence is 15 residues long.

The chain employs TRBV28 and TRBJ1-2; weak D call: TRBD1 (5 bases). The CDR3 is 15 residues long. The V end was cut by 6 bases, the J end by 6 bases, with 20 bases between. Germline V gene sequence: CDR1 MDHEN, CDR2 SYDVKM. For the CDR3, the DNA is TGTGCCAGCAGGCGTAGACAGTCGAAGGCGGATGGCTACACCTTC. Translated: CASRRRQSKADGYTF.

CDR3 amino acids: CASSLWGLAGYTDTQYF. The CDR3 DNA is TGTGCCAGCAGCTTGTGGGGACTAGCGGGTTACACAGATACGCAGTATTTT. This chain uses TRBV5-6 with TRBJ2-3; 12 nucleotides agree with TRBD2. V lost 1 base and J lost 2; bases outside the gene matches: 5. Per germline, CDR1 SGHDT and CDR2 YYEEEE. The CDR3 runs 17 residues.

The chain is built from TRBV5-6 and TRBJ2-5; 10 bases fit TRBD2. The trim removed 4 bases at V and 5 bases at J, leaving 5 bases unmatched. CDR3 length: 14 residues. Germline loops: CDR1 SGHDT, CDR2 YYEEEE. The CDR3 DNA reads TGTGCCAGCAGCCTAGCGGGAGAGTGGGAGACCCAGTACTTC. It translates to CASSLAGEWETQYF. Based on the CDR3 plus reference TRBV5-6 and TRBJ2-5, the full variable domain is DAGVTQSPTHLIKTRGQQVTLRCSPKSGHDTVSWYQQALGQGPQFIFQYYEEEERQRGNFPDRFSGHQFPNYSSELNVNALLLGDSALYLCASSLAGEWETQYFGPGTRLLVL.

The rearrangement links TRBV7-2 to TRBJ2-7, with D possibly TRBD2 on 5 matching bases. CDR1 SGHTA and CDR2 FQGNSA come from the germline V gene. CDR3 length equals 15 residues. Trimming removed 1 base at V and 3 bases at J, with 13 bases between. The CDR3 coding sequence is TGTGCCAGCAGCTTAGAGGCAGGACTCGTCTACGAGCAGTACTTC. Encoded protein: CASSLEAGLVYEQYF.

The chain joins TRBV28 to TRBJ1-2; the D is unclear. V was shortened by 7 bases and J by 4 bases, with 13 bases between the two germline ends. CDR3 length: 13 residues. The germline CDR1 and CDR2 sequences are MDHEN and SYDVKM. The CDR3, as DNA: TGTGCCAGCACCCCGCACGGGGTCTATGGCTACACCTTC. This sequence encodes CASTPHGVYGYTF.

V gene TRBV2 combines with J gene TRBJ1-1, with 7 bases lining up with TRBD1. Germline values: CDR1 SNHLY, CDR2 FYNNEI. V shed 6 bases and J 5 bases; nucleotides not matched to a gene: 9. The CDR3 extends over 14 amino acids. This CDR3 reads CASSFTGVVTEAFF. The CDR3 coding sequence is TGTGCCAGCAGCTTCACAGGGGTAGTGACTGAAGCTTTCTTT.

V usage is TRBV11-2 and J usage is TRBJ2-3, with 11 nucleotides matching TRBD2. CDR3 length: 18 residues. Per germline, CDR1 SGHAT and CDR2 FQNNGV. Trimming cost V 6 bases and J 6 bases; bases outside gene matches: 17. The DNA of the CDR3 is TGTGCCAGCAGTCCTACGCCTATAGCGGGAGGGCCGGGGGATACGCAGTATTTT. Its protein is CASSPTPIAGGPGDTQYF.

The rearrangement uses TRBV19 and TRBJ2-1; D is perhaps TRBD2 (5 bases). V was trimmed by 9 bases and J by 8 bases, leaving 11 bases between them. This CDR3 spans 11 amino acids. Germline loops: CDR1 LNHDA, CDR2 SQIVND (reference sequence). The CDR3 DNA is TGTGCCAGCGGCAGGACTTATGAGCAGTTCTTC. Protein: CASGRTYEQFF.